These 20 T cell receptor beta chains share one sample of origin, sequenced in a study of cytomegalovirus exposure and HLA in healthy donors. The PCR ran on 60 Vbeta and 13 Jbeta primers. The protocol was immunoSEQ multiplex PCR, while the TCRdb copy is restricted to in-frame clones and leaves out a portion. The sample holds some 110,000 clones, 70% seen once. Source material: PBMCs. The receptors here all came from a man aged 25 to 40 in good health and CMV-seropositive.

V is TRBV6-5 and J is TRBJ2-2, with D unresolved. Germline CDR1 and CDR2: MNHEY and SVGAGI. V dropped 0 bases and J dropped 8 bases, with 4 bases sitting between them. CDR3 length equals 12 residues. CDR3 residues: CASSYSPGELFF. The CDR3 region has the DNA TGTGCCAGCAGTTACTCCCCGGGGGAGCTGTTTTTT.

This clone showed up just a few times. The J gene is TRBJ2-1, the V gene TRBV11-2; 9 nucleotides align to TRBD2. Germline V lookup: CDR1 SGHAT, CDR2 FQNNGV. V shed 5 bases and J 3 bases; nucleotides not matched to a gene: 5. The CDR3 sequence is 15 residues long. This chain's CDR3 is CASSPGAGGYNEQFF. The CDR3 bases are TGTGCCAGCAGCCCCGGAGCGGGGGGCTACAATGAGCAGTTCTTC.

This rearrangement joins TRBV5-1 to TRBJ2-1; the D gene is possibly TRBD2 (5 bases). CDR3 length: 15 residues. V lost 7 bases, J lost 2 bases, and 16 bases lay in between. Germline values: CDR1 SGHRS, CDR2 YFSETQ. DNA for the CDR3: TGCGCCAGCGGGCGCGGGCCCGAAGCCTACAATGAGCAGTTCTTC. Protein: CASGRGPEAYNEQFF.

V gene TRBV11-3 combines with J gene TRBJ2-2; no reliable D call. V gave up 3 bases and J gave up 7 bases, with 12 bases separating them. From germline, CDR1 is SGHNT and CDR2 YENEEA. The CDR3 is 14 amino acids. CDR3: CASSLEFMGGELFF. CDR3 DNA sequence: TGTGCCAGCAGCTTGGAGTTTATGGGCGGGGAGCTGTTTTTT. The full variable domain, completed using reference TRBV11-3 and TRBJ2-2, is EAGVVQSPRYKIIEKKQPVAFWCNPISGHNTLYWYLQNLGQGPELLIRYENEEAVDDSQLPKDRFSAERLKGVDSTLKIQPAELGDSAVYLCASSLEFMGGELFFGEGSRLTVL.

The table lists this clone with a count of one. V usage is TRBV7-2 and J usage is TRBJ2-3; 11 nucleotides match TRBD2. Germline V gene data show CDR1 as SGHTA and CDR2 as FQGNSA. This CDR3 region has 15 residues. V lost 2 bases and J lost 6; bases outside the gene matches: 4. The CDR3 region is CASSLTSGSRDTQYF. The CDR3 DNA sequence: TGTGCCAGCAGCTTAACTAGCGGGAGTCGGGATACGCAGTATTTT.

The gene calls are TRBV2 and TRBJ2-2, with 8 bases aligning to TRBD2. With 8 bases clipped from V and 4 bases from J, the junction kept 6 bases outside the gene matches. The CDR3 is 14 residues long. Germline values: CDR1 SNHLY, CDR2 FYNNEI. CDR3 loop: CASAPLAATGELFF. CDR3 nucleotides: TGTGCCAGCGCACCACTAGCGGCCACCGGGGAGCTGTTTTTT. The full variable domain, rest sourced from reference TRBV2 and TRBJ2-2, is EPEVTQTPSHQVTQMGQEVILRCVPISNHLYFYWYRQILGQKVEFLVSFYNNEISEKSEIFDDQFSVERPDGSNFTLKIRSTKLEDSAMYFCASAPLAATGELFFGEGSRLTVL.

A few counts support this clone. The V and J genes are TRBV27 and TRBJ2-1; D might be TRBD2 (6 bases). The ends were cut back, 2 bases at V and 6 bases at J, with 11 bases in the middle. This CDR3 comprises 14 residues. Germline V gene sequence: CDR1 MNHEY, CDR2 SMNVEV (reference sequence). Here the CDR3 reads CASSLKEGVNEQFF. The CDR3 DNA reads TGTGCCAGCAGTTTAAAGGAGGGAGTCAATGAGCAGTTCTTC.

The rearrangement links TRBV5-1 to TRBJ1-4; 8 nucleotides align to TRBD1. Germline V lookup: CDR1 SGHRS, CDR2 YFSETQ. The junction had 5 bases not matched to a gene; V was cut back by 4 bases and J by 0 bases. The CDR3 totals 16 residues. The CDR3 region has the DNA TGCGCCAGCAGCCCCACAGGGGGTACAACTAATGAAAAACTGTTTTTT. This encodes CASSPTGGTTNEKLFF.

This clone is labeled medium-sized (0.01 to 0.1%). CDR3 residues: CASSEHPTDTQYF. CDR3 in DNA: TGTGCCAGCAGTGAACACCCCACAGATACGCAGTATTTT. The V and J genes are TRBV6-4 and TRBJ2-3; D call uncertain. This CDR3 has 13 residues. V lost 3 bases and J 2 bases, leaving 6 bases between the germline ends. CDR1 MRHNA and CDR2 SNTAGT come from the germline V gene.

This sequence joins TRBV11-2 and TRBJ1-1; 8 bases map to TRBD1. Germline assignment: CDR1 SGHAT and CDR2 FQNNGV. The CDR3 has 13 amino acids. With V trimmed by 3 bases and J by 5 bases, 2 bases remained unmatched. The CDR3 coding sequence is TGTGCCAGCAGCTTCAACAGGGGGACTGAAGCTTTCTTT. Its protein is CASSFNRGTEAFF.

The rearrangement links TRBV6-5 to TRBJ1-5; no reliable D call. Trimming took off 4 bases at V and 7 bases at J, with 11 bases between the two ends. The CDR3 is 13 amino acids. Germline lookup yields CDR1 MNHEY and CDR2 SVGAGI. The CDR3: CASSLEGWQPQHF. CDR3 bases: TGTGCCAGCAGTTTGGAGGGTTGGCAGCCCCAGCATTTT.

The chain employs TRBV5-6 and TRBJ2-1, with 7 bases aligning to TRBD2. Germline CDR1 SGHDT, CDR2 YYEEEE. Trimming at V came to 2 bases and at J to 7 bases, leaving 6 bases not matched to a gene. The CDR3 sequence is 14 residues long. The CDR3 DNA reads TGTGCCAGCAGCTTTGGGCGGGGGAGGAATGAGCAGTTCTTC. Protein sequence: CASSFGRGRNEQFF. The variable domain in full, completed from reference TRBV5-6 and TRBJ2-1, reads DAGVTQSPTHLIKTRGQQVTLRCSPKSGHDTVSWYQQALGQGPQFIFQYYEEEERQRGNFPDRFSGHQFPNYSSELNVNALLLGDSALYLCASSFGRGRNEQFFGPGTRLTVL.

This clone appeared a few times. The genes are TRBV4-2 and TRBJ1-1; D may be TRBD1 (5 bases). Deletions cut 0 bases from V and 5 bases from J, with 7 bases between. Germline CDR1 is LGHNA and CDR2 is YNFKEQ. This CDR3 spans 13 amino acids. The CDR3 nucleotides read TGTGCCAGCAGCCAAGACAGGGAAACTGAAGCTTTCTTT. Translating gives CASSQDRETEAFF.

The V call is TRBV6-1, the J call TRBJ2-7; 9 bases align to TRBD2. The trim removed 6 bases at V and 6 bases at J, leaving 6 bases unmatched. The CDR3 totals 13 residues. Germline loops: CDR1 MNHNS, CDR2 SASEGT. CDR3 sequence (DNA): TGTGCCAGCAGCGCGACTAGCGGCGGCGAGCAGTACTTC. Protein product: CASSATSGGEQYF.

This clone was seen a single time. This chain joins TRBV27 and TRBJ2-3, with TRBD2 matching over 7 bases. V lost 5 bases and J lost 0; bases outside the gene matches: 11. Germline CDR1 reads MNHEY; CDR2 reads SMNVEV (reference sequence). This CDR3 contains 17 residues. The DNA for the CDR3 is TGTGCCAGCAGTATACTCTCTAGCGGAACTAGCACAGATACGCAGTATTTT. It specifies CASSILSSGTSTDTQYF.

This chain joins TRBV5-6 and TRBJ1-1; D gene uncertain. Per germline, CDR1 SGHDT and CDR2 YYEEEE. Trimming shortened V by 6 bases and J by 4 bases, and 13 bases separated the two germline ends. CDR3 length: 13 amino acids. The CDR3 reads CASTPPSGTEAFF. Here the CDR3 DNA reads TGTGCCAGCACCCCCCCATCGGGCACTGAAGCTTTCTTT.

DNA of the CDR3: TGTGCCAGCAGCTTAGACAACCCACATACGCAGTATTTT. It yields the protein CASSLDNPHTQYF. The chain couples TRBV7-3 to TRBJ2-3; D is uncertain. The CDR3 has 13 amino acids. Germline values: CDR1 SGHTA, CDR2 FQGTGA. V was cut by 2 bases and J by 7 bases, with 10 bases left in between.

The V and J genes are TRBV19 and TRBJ1-4; 8 nucleotides match TRBD1. The J segment lost 4 bases and the V segment lost 4 bases, leaving 2 bases of the junction unmatched. This CDR3 is built from 14 residues. Germline assignment: CDR1 LNHDA and CDR2 SQIVND (reference sequence). In nucleotides, the CDR3 is TGTGCCAGTAGTAAGGACAGGGTTAATGAAAAACTGTTTTTT. It codes for CASSKDRVNEKLFF.

The sample holds one count of this clone. V is TRBV5-1 and J is TRBJ2-1; 9 nucleotides match TRBD1. The CDR3 consists of 16 residues. CDR1 and CDR2 (germline): SGHRS, YFSETQ. V dropped 0 bases and J dropped 7; count of bases not matched to a gene: 8. CDR3 nucleotide sequence: TGCGCCAGCAGCTTGGGGGGACAGGGCGGTAGGAATGAGCAGTTCTTC. This codes for CASSLGGQGGRNEQFF.

The V and J genes are TRBV9 and TRBJ1-2; D call uncertain. Germline V gives CDR1 SGDLS, CDR2 YYNGEE. V lost 3 bases to trimming and J lost 5 bases, with 8 bases between them. The CDR3 sequence is 12 residues long. In DNA form, the CDR3 reads TGTGCCAGCAGCGCTTCTCTGTATGGCTACACCTTC. It translates to CASSASLYGYTF.